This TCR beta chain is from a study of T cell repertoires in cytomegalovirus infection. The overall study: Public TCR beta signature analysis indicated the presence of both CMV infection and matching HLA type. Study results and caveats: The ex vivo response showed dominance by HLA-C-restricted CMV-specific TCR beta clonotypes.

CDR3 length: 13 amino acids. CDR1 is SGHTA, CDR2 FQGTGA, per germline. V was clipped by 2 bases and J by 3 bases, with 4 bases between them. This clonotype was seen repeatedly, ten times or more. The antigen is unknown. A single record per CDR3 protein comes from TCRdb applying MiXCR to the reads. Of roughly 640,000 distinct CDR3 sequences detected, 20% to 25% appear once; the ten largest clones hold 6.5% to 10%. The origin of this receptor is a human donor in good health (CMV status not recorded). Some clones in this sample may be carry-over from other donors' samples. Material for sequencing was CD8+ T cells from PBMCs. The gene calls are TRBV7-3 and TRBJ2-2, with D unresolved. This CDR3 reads CASSLAYTGELFF. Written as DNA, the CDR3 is TGTGCCAGCAGCTTAGCTTACACCGGGGAGCTGTTTTTT.